A single sample is the source of the 25 T cell receptor beta chains below, sequenced in a study of blood T cell repertoires in COVID-19. The repertoire was sequenced with immunoSEQ multiplex PCR; TCRdb's copy has only in-frame clones and lacks some. The sample lists 150,000 to 200,000 clones, around four fifths occurring once. The source material was peripheral blood. The receptors originated from an elderly woman with acute or convalescent COVID-19.

The chain combines TRBV12-3 or TRBV12-4 with TRBJ2-1; D is unresolved. This CDR3 has 11 amino acids. Trimming shortened V by 7 bases and J by 3 bases, and 4 bases separated the two germline ends. CDR3 amino acids: CASTVYNEQFF. DNA of the CDR3: TGTGCCAGCACAGTCTACAATGAGCAGTTCTTC.

This chain uses TRBV2 with TRBJ1-2, with TRBD1 matching over 8 bases. CDR1 and CDR2 from the germline V gene are SNHLY and FYNNEI. The length of the CDR3 is 14 residues. Trimming at V came to 6 bases and at J to 1 base, leaving 4 bases not matched to a gene. CDR3 sequence: CASRHRGDNYGYTF. CDR3 in DNA: TGTGCCAGCAGGCACAGGGGGGATAACTATGGCTACACCTTC.

This rearrangement joins TRBV19 to TRBJ2-3; the D gene is possibly TRBD2 (6 bases). The CDR3 contains 16 residues. The V gene lost 3 bases and the J gene lost 0 bases, with 13 bases spanning the gap. Germline assignment: CDR1 LNHDA and CDR2 SQIVND (reference sequence). Here the CDR3 reads CASSIVRGTSTDTQYF. CDR3 bases: TGTGCCAGTAGTATCGTCCGCGGGACTAGCACAGATACGCAGTATTTT.

This chain uses TRBV25-1 with TRBJ2-7; 8 bases line up with TRBD1. The length of the CDR3 is 13 residues. CDR1 and CDR2 from the germline V gene are MGHDK and SYGVNS. With 6 bases clipped from V and 5 bases from J, the junction kept 6 bases outside the gene matches. CDR3: CASRGQGANEQYF. DNA for the CDR3: TGTGCCAGCAGGGGGCAGGGGGCCAACGAGCAGTACTTC.

The V gene is TRBV7-2, the J gene TRBJ1-5; D might be TRBD1 (6 bases). The CDR3 loop spans 14 amino acids. The germline V gene encodes CDR1 SGHTA and CDR2 FQGNSA. Trimming stripped 4 bases from V and 7 bases from J, with 14 bases between. CDR3 bases: TGTGCCAGCAGCTGGGGGGGGGCAGGGCAGCCCCAGCATTTT. This translates into CASSWGGAGQPQHF.

The chain couples TRBV7-2 to TRBJ1-1; D call uncertain. Trimming removed 1 base at V and 0 bases at J, with 6 bases between. The CDR3 is 14 residues long. Germline V lookup: CDR1 SGHTA, CDR2 FQGNSA. CDR3: CASSLVEMNTEAFF. The CDR3 DNA reads as TGTGCCAGCAGCTTAGTAGAAATGAACACTGAAGCTTTCTTT.

This chain links TRBV10-3 with TRBJ2-5, with TRBD1 matching over 9 bases. The CDR3 runs to 16 residues. Per the germline V gene, CDR1 is ENHRY and CDR2 is SYGVKD. J was trimmed by 5 bases and V by 7 bases; bases with no gene match: 14. In nucleotides, the CDR3 is TGTGCCATCATGGAGGGAGTTGGACAGGGGCAGGAGACCCAGTACTTC. Its protein is CAIMEGVGQGQETQYF.

The J gene is TRBJ2-1, the V gene TRBV7-8, with 10 bases lining up with TRBD1. CDR3 length equals 13 residues. The germline V gene encodes CDR1 SGHVS and CDR2 FQNEAQ. J lost 6 bases, V lost 10 bases, and 6 bases had no gene match. The CDR3 DNA reads TGTGCCACAACCGGGACAGGGGTCAATGAGCAGTTCTTC. This translates into CATTGTGVNEQFF.

The chain couples TRBV4-2 to TRBJ1-2; D uncertain. The CDR3 is 15 residues long. V was clipped by 4 bases and J by 7 bases, with 19 bases between them. Germline V gene sequence: CDR1 LGHNA, CDR2 YNFKEQ. The CDR3 sequence: CASSRTLEGPGGYTF. As DNA, the CDR3 is TGTGCCAGCAGCCGGACCCTCGAGGGCCCGGGTGGCTACACCTTC.

V gene TRBV24-1 combines with J gene TRBJ2-1; 8 bases are a match to TRBD2. Germline CDR1 KGHDR, CDR2 SFDVKD. This CDR3 comprises 15 residues. The trim removed 3 bases at V and 15 bases at J, leaving 15 bases unmatched. CDR3 coding DNA: TGTGCCACCAGTGATGCCCCATCGGGGACTAGGGGTTTGTTCTTC. Its protein product is CATSDAPSGTRGLFF.

The chain joins TRBV5-1 to TRBJ2-1; D is undetermined. This CDR3 is built from 15 residues. Trimming shortened V by 1 base and J by 0 bases, and 8 bases separated the two germline ends. Germline lookup yields CDR1 SGHRS and CDR2 YFSETQ. The DNA for the CDR3 is TGCGCCAGCAGCTTGTGGTTTAGCTCCTACAATGAGCAGTTCTTC. Translated, it gives CASSLWFSSYNEQFF.

This clone was detected only a few times. The J gene is TRBJ2-7, the V gene TRBV6-5; D perhaps matches TRBD1 (6 bases). The CDR3 sequence is 15 residues long. Germline lookup yields CDR1 MNHEY and CDR2 SVGAGI. Trimming took 4 bases from V and 0 from J, leaving 13 bases between them. The CDR3, as DNA: TGTGCCAGCAGTTCCCAACGGACAGCCTCCTACGAGCAGTACTTC. It is translated as CASSSQRTASYEQYF.

V and J are TRBV19 and TRBJ1-6; the D gene is possibly TRBD1 (6 bases). Trimming pared 6 bases from V and 18 bases from J, leaving 21 bases between. The CDR3 covers 13 residues. Germline V gene sequence: CDR1 LNHDA, CDR2 SQIVND (reference sequence). The chain's CDR3 is CASSTPAQGRPHF. In nucleotides, the CDR3 is TGTGCCAGTAGCACACCAGCACAGGGTCGTCCCCACTTT.

This clone was seen just once. The V call is TRBV9, the J call TRBJ2-7; 7 bases are a match to TRBD1. CDR1 and CDR2 (germline): SGDLS, YYNGEE. The CDR3 sequence is 13 residues long. Trimming at V came to 1 base and at J to 3 bases, leaving 1 base not matched to a gene. The CDR3 nucleotides are TGTGCCAGCAGCGTACAGGGGGACTACGAGCAGTACTTC. It translates to CASSVQGDYEQYF. The variable domain in full, completed from reference TRBV9 and TRBJ2-7, reads DSGVTQTPKHLITATGQRVTLRCSPRSGDLSVYWYQQSLDQGLQFLIQYYNGEERAKGNILERFSAQQFPDLHSELNLSSLELGDSALYFCASSVQGDYEQYFGPGTRLTVT.

The chain joins TRBV12-5 to TRBJ1-1; D uncertain. This CDR3 contains 16 residues. The germline V and J ends were trimmed by 4 bases and 0 bases, with 15 bases remaining between them. Looked up from germline, CDR1 is LGHNT and CDR2 is FRNRAP. The CDR3 DNA is TGTGCTAGTGGTTCCTCGGGGAGCTTCATGAACACTGAAGCTTTCTTT. It translates to CASGSSGSFMNTEAFF.

The chain links TRBV7-2 to TRBJ1-5; weak D call: TRBD1 (5 bases). CDR1 SGHTA and CDR2 FQGNSA come from the germline V gene. Trimming removed 0 bases from V and 5 bases from J, with 8 bases in between. The CDR3 covers 14 residues. CDR3 residues: CASSLARGDQPQHF. The CDR3 DNA reads as TGTGCCAGCAGCTTAGCGCGGGGGGATCAGCCCCAGCATTTT.

CDR3 bases: TGTGCCAGCAGCTTGGGACTAGCGGGAGGGTACCAAGAGACCCAGTACTTC. It codes for CASSLGLAGGYQETQYF. The chain employs TRBV7-9 and TRBJ2-5; the match to TRBD2 covers 16 bases. CDR3 size: 17 residues. Trimming at V came to 3 bases and at J to 0 bases, leaving 1 base not matched to a gene. Germline-derived CDR1 and CDR2 are SEHNR and FQNEAQ (reference sequence). Full variable domain (missing parts from reference TRBV7-9 and TRBJ2-5): DTGVSQNPRHKITKRGQNVTFRCDPISEHNRLYWYRQTLGQGPEFLTYFQNEAQLEKSRLLSDRFSAERPKGSFSTLEIQRTEQGDSAMYLCASSLGLAGGYQETQYFGPGTRLLVL.

This chain links TRBV10-2 with TRBJ2-5; 8 bases are a match to TRBD2. Losses at the gene ends were 2 bases for V and 4 bases for J; bases not matched to a gene: 9. Germline CDR1 is WSHSY and CDR2 is SAAADI. This CDR3 contains 16 residues. CDR3 nucleotide sequence: TGCGCCAGCAGTGAGATAGCGGGAAGGGTAACAGAGACCCAGTACTTC. It encodes CASSEIAGRVTETQYF.

Only a few counts were recorded for this clone. This chain uses TRBV14 with TRBJ1-1; a weak D match, TRBD1 (6 bases). V was pared by 4 bases and J by 5 bases, with 17 bases between. The CDR3 spans 15 residues. Germline V gives CDR1 SGHDN, CDR2 FVKESK. DNA of the CDR3: TGTGCCAGCAGCCCTACTACGGGAGGGGGGACTGAAGCTTTCTTT. Protein: CASSPTTGGGTEAFF.

This clone occurred a few times. This chain connects TRBV11-2 to TRBJ2-7; 7 bases map to TRBD2. The CDR3 totals 15 residues. Germline V gives CDR1 SGHAT, CDR2 FQNNGV. After removal of 1 base from V and 2 bases from J, the junction contained 5 bases not matched to a gene. CDR3 residues: CASSLVSGTTYEQYF. The CDR3 DNA reads as TGTGCCAGCAGCTTAGTGAGCGGGACCACCTACGAGCAGTACTTC.

This clone was observed a single time. The chain uses TRBV9 and TRBJ2-7; possible D gene TRBD2, 6 bases. The CDR3 is 15 residues long. V lost 3 bases, J lost 0 bases, and 13 bases lay in between. CDR1 is SGDLS, CDR2 YYNGEE, per germline. CDR3 amino acids: CASSALAEDSYEQYF. The CDR3 DNA reads TGTGCCAGCAGCGCCTTAGCGGAAGACTCCTACGAGCAGTACTTC.

This chain links TRBV5-6 with TRBJ1-5; D is unclear. The CDR3 is 15 amino acids. Germline V gives CDR1 SGHDT, CDR2 YYEEEE. The ends were cut back, 0 bases at V and 2 bases at J, with 9 bases in the middle. CDR3 amino acids: CASSLGQIGNQPQHF. CDR3 coding DNA: TGTGCCAGCAGCTTGGGGCAGATCGGCAATCAGCCCCAGCATTTT.

The gene calls are TRBV7-9 and TRBJ2-1; 10 nucleotides agree with TRBD2. CDR3 length: 15 amino acids. Germline CDR1 SEHNR, CDR2 FQNEAQ (reference sequence). V dropped 5 bases and J dropped 4; count of bases not matched to a gene: 5. CDR3 protein: CASSQGTSAYNEQFF. The CDR3 DNA reads as TGTGCCAGCAGCCAGGGGACTAGCGCATACAATGAGCAGTTCTTC.

The V gene is TRBV5-1, the J gene TRBJ1-2; 7 bases line up with TRBD1. The CDR3 is 14 residues long. With 4 bases clipped from V and 6 bases from J, the junction kept 9 bases outside the gene matches. Per germline, CDR1 SGHRS and CDR2 YFSETQ. CDR3 in amino acids: CASSPDRAWDGYTF. The CDR3 region has the DNA TGCGCCAGCAGCCCAGACAGGGCCTGGGATGGCTACACCTTC.

V is TRBV11-2 and J is TRBJ2-5, with TRBD2 identical over 7 bases. With 4 bases clipped from V and 5 bases from J, the junction kept 7 bases outside the gene matches. The germline V gene encodes CDR1 SGHAT and CDR2 FQNNGV. CDR3 length equals 14 residues. The CDR3 nucleotides read TGTGCCAGCAGCTCCGGACTAGGCCGGGAGACCCAGTACTTC. Translating it yields CASSSGLGRETQYF.